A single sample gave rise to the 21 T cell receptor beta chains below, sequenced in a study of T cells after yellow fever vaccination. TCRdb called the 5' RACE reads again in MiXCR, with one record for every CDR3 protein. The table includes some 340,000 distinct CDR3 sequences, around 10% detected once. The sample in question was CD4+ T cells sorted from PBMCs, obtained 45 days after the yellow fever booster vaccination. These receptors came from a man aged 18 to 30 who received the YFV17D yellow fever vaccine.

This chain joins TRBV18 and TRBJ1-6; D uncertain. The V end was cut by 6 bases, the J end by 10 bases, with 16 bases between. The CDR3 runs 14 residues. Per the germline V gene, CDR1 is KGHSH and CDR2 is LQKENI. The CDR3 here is CASSARETQSPLHF. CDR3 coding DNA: TGTGCCAGCTCGGCCCGGGAGACCCAATCACCCCTCCACTTT.

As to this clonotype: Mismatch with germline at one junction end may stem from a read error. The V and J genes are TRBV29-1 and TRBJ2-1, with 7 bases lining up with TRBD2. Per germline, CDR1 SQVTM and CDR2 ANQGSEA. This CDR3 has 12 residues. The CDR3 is CSVELAVHEEFF. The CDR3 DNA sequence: TGCAGCGTTGAGCTAGCGGTACATGAGGAGTTCTTC.

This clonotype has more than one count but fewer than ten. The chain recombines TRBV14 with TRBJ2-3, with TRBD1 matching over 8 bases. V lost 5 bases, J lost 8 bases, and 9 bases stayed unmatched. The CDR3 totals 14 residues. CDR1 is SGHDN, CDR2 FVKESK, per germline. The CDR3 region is CASSSGQAQVTQYF. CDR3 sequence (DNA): TGTGCCAGCAGCTCGGGACAGGCTCAGGTTACGCAGTATTTT. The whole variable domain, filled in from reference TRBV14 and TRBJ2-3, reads EAGVTQFPSHSVIEKGQTVTLRCDPISGHDNLYWYRRVMGKEIKFLLHFVKESKQDESGMPNNRFLAERTGGTYSTLKVQPAELEDSGVYFCASSSGQAQVTQYFGPGTRLTVL.

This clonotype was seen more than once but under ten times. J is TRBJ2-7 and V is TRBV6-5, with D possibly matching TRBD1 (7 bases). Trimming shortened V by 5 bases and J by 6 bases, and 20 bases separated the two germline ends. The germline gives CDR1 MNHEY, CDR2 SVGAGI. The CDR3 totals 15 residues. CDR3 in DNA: TGTGCCAGCAGTAGGGAGGTGACAGGGAGCGGCGAGCAGTACGTC. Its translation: CASSREVTGSGEQYV.

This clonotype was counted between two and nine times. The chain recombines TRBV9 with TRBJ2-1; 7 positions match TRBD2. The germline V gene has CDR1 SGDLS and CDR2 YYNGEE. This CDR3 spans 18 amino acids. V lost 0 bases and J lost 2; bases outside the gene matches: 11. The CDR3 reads CASSVGKLRLAAYNEQFF. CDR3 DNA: TGTGCCAGCAGCGTAGGCAAATTAAGGCTAGCGGCCTACAATGAGCAGTTCTTC.

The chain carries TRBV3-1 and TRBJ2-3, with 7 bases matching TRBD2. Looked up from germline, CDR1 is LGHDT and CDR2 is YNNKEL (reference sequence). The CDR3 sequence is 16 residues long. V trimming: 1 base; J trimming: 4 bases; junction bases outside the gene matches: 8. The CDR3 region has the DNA TGTGCCAGCAGCCAAGTAGGATCGGGGAGGGCAGATACGCAGTATTTT. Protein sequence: CASSQVGSGRADTQYF.

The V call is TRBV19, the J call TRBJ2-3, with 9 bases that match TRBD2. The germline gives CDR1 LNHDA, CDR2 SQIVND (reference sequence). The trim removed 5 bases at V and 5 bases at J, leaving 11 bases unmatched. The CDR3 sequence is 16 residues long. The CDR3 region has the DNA TGTGCCAGTAGTGAGTTGGCTAGCGGGGTTGTAGATACGCAGTATTTT. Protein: CASSELASGVVDTQYF. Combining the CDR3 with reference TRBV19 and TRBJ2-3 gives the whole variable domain DGGITQSPKYLFRKEGQNVTLSCEQNLNHDAMYWYRQDPGQGLRLIYYSQIVNDFQKGDIAEGYSVSREKKESFPLTVTSAQKNPTAFYLCASSELASGVVDTQYFGPGTRLTVL.

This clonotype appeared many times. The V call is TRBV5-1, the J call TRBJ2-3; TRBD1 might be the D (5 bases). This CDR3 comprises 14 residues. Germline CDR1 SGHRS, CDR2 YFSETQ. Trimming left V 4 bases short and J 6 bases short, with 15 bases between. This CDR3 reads CASSPGRAEDTQYF. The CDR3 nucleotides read TGCGCCAGCAGCCCCGGCAGGGCGGAGGATACGCAGTATTTT.

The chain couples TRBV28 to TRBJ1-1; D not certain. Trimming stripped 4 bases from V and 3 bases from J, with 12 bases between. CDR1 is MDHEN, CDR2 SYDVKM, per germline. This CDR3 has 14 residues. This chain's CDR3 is CASSSWVRDTEAFF. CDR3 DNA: TGTGCCAGCAGTTCTTGGGTGAGGGACACTGAAGCTTTCTTT.

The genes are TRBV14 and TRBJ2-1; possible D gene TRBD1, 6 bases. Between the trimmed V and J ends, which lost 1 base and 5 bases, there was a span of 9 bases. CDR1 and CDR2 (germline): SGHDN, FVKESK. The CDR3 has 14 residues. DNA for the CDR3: TGTGCCAGCAGCCAAGGGGGGCACCACAATGAGCAGTTCTTC. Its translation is CASSQGGHHNEQFF.

This CDR3 reads CASSSGGVGETQYF. The CDR3 DNA reads as TGCGCCAGCAGCTCCGGGGGCGTGGGAGAGACCCAGTACTTC. This chain joins TRBV5-1 and TRBJ2-5, with D perhaps assigned TRBD1 or TRBD2 (6 bases each). Trimming left V 3 bases short and J 4 bases short, with 13 bases between. Germline V gene data show CDR1 as SGHRS and CDR2 as YFSETQ. The CDR3 is 14 amino acids. The variable domain in full, with the rest retrieved from reference TRBV5-1 and TRBJ2-5, is KAGVTQTPRYLIKTRGQQVTLSCSPISGHRSVSWYQQTPGQGLQFLFEYFSETQRNKGNFPGRFSGRQFSNSRSEMNVSTLELGDSALYLCASSSGGVGETQYFGPGTRLLVL.

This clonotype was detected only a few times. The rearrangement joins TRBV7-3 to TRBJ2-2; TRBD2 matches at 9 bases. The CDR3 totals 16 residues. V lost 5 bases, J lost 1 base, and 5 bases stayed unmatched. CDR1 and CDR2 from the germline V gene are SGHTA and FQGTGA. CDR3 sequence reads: CASSRTSARNTGELFF. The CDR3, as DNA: TGTGCCAGCAGCCGGACTAGCGCGAGGAACACCGGGGAGCTGTTTTTT.

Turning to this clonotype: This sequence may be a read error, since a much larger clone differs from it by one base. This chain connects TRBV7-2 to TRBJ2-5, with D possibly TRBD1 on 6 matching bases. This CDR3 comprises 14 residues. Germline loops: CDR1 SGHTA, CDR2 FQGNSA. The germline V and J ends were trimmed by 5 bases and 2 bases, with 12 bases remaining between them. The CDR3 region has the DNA TGTGCCAGCAGCGCCCAGGGGCTGCAAGAGACCCAGTACTTC. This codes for CASSAQGLQETQYF.

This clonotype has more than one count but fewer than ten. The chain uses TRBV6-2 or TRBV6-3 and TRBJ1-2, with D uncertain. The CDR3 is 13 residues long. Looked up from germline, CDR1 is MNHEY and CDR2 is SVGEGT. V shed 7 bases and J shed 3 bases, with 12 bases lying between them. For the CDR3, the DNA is TGTGCCAGCACCACGGGATCCCACTATGGCTACACCTTC. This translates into CASTTGSHYGYTF.

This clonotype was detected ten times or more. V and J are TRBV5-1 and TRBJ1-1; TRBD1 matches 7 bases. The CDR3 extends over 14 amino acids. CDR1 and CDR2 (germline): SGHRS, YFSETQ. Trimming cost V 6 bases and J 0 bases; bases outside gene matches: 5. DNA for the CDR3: TGCGCCAGCACCGGGACAGCGATGAACACTGAAGCTTTCTTT. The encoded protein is CASTGTAMNTEAFF.

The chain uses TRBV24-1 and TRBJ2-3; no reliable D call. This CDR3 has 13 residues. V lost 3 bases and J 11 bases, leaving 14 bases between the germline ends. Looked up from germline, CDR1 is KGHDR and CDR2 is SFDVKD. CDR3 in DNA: TGTGCCACCAGTGATCTCGGGCAATCAAAGCAGTATTTT. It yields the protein CATSDLGQSKQYF.

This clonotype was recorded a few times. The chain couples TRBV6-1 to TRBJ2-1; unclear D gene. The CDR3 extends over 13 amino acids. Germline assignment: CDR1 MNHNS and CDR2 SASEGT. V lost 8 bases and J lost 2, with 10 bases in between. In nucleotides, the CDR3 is TGTGCCAGCCGTGGGGTTGCCTACAATGAGCAGTTCTTC. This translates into CASRGVAYNEQFF.

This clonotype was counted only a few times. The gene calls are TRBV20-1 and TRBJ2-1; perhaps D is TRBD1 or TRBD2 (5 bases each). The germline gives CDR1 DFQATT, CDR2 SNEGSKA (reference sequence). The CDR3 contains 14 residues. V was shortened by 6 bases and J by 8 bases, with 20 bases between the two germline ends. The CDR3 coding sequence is TGCAGTGCAACGACGGGACGGGGTGGTTATGAGCAGTTCTTC. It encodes CSATTGRGGYEQFF.

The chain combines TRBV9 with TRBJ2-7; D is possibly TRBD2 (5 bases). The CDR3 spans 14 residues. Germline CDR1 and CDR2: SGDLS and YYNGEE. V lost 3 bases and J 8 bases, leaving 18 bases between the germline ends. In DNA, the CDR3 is TGTGCCAGCAGCGCCGGGAACCCCCCTAATCAGCAGTACGTC. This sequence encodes CASSAGNPPNQQYV.

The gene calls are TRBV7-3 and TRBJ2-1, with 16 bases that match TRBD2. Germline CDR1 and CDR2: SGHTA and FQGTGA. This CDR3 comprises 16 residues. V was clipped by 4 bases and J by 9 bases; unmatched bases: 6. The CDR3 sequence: CASSSSGTSGGGEQFF. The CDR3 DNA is TGTGCCAGCAGCTCCTCCGGGACTAGCGGGGGGGGTGAGCAGTTCTTC.

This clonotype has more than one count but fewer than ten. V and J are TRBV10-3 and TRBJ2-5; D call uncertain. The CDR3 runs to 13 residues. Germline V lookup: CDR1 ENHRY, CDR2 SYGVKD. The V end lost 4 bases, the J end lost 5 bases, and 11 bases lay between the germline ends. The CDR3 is CAISVPLRETQYF. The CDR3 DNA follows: TGTGCCATCAGTGTCCCCCTTCGGGAGACCCAGTACTTC.